This is a list of T cell receptor beta chains from one sample in a study of T cell responses to AZD1222 COVID-19 vaccine. Using immunoSEQ multiplex PCR, the repertoire was profiled, and TCRdb retains in-frame clones only, with some absent. The data show over 60,000 clones, about 80% seen once. Sequenced material: peripheral blood, taken 28 days after the second AZD1222 dose. The receptors shown here come from an adult who received the AZD1222 COVID-19 vaccine. CDR3s include the opening cysteine and the closing phenylalanine or tryptophan. The D gene is left open where the match is weak. Size is stated for part of the rows, as once, few or many counts, or as a class when the clone is expanded.

V	size	J	D	DNA	CDR3
TRBV5-1	NA	TRBJ2-3	TRBD2	TGCGCCAGCAGTCGCAGCGGGGGGGCCACAGATACGCAGTATTTT	CASSRSGGATDTQYF
TRBV30	NA	TRBJ1-6	NA	TGTGCCTGGATGCAACAGGGATATAATTCACCCCTCCACTTT	CAWMQQGYNSPLHF
TRBV6-5	NA	TRBJ2-7	NA	TGTGCCAGCAGTCCGACAGGATTCTCCTACGAGCAGTACTTC	CASSPTGFSYEQYF
TRBV7-2	NA	TRBJ2-5	TRBD1	TGTGCCAGCAGCTTAGTCACAGGGGGCGGGGAGACCCAGTACTTC	CASSLVTGGGETQYF
TRBV18	NA	TRBJ1-2	NA	TGTGCCAGCTCACCAACCAGGGGCTATGGCTACACCTTC	CASSPTRGYGYTF
TRBV5-6	NA	TRBJ1-6	TRBD1	TGTGCCAGCAGCTTGGACGGGACAGGGGGCTATAATTCACCCCTCCACTTT	CASSLDGTGGYNSPLHF
TRBV11-2	NA	TRBJ1-4	NA	TGTGCCAGCAGCTTGGGCAGTTCTCCGTTTTTT	CASSLGSSPFF
TRBV19	NA	TRBJ2-1	NA	TGTGCCAGTAGTCTCAGAGGACAGAACTACAATGAGCAGTTCTTC	CASSLRGQNYNEQFF
TRBV11-2	NA	TRBJ2-1	TRBD2	TGTGCCAGCAGCTTAGACCCTGGGACTAGTGATGAGCAGTTCTTC	CASSLDPGTSDEQFF
TRBV11-2	NA	TRBJ2-2	TRBD2	TGTGCCAGCAGCTTTAGCGGGGGCACCGGGGAGCTGTTTTTT	CASSFSGGTGELFF
TRBV19	NA	TRBJ1-1	NA	TGTGCCAGTAGTCTACGGGCCGGGAACACTGAAGCTTTCTTT	CASSLRAGNTEAFF
TRBV19	NA	TRBJ1-5	NA	TGTGCCAGTAGTCCTCCCGAAGGGGCTTATCAGCCCCAGCATTTT	CASSPPEGAYQPQHF
TRBV20-1	few	TRBJ1-1	NA	TGCAGTGCTAGTCGCACTATGAACACTGAAGCTTTCTTT	CSASRTMNTEAFF
TRBV13	NA	TRBJ1-4	NA	TGTGCCAGCAGCTTAGTGGGGGAAAAACTGTTTTTT	CASSLVGEKLFF
TRBV5-1	NA	TRBJ1-4	TRBD1	TGCGCCAGCAGCTTGGCTACAGGGGGTCTCGAGGCAACTAATGAAAAACTGTTTTTT	CASSLATGGLEATNEKLFF
TRBV5-1	few	TRBJ1-2	NA	TGCGCCAGCAGAATAGGGACACATAACTATGGCTACACCTTC	CASRIGTHNYGYTF
TRBV29-1	NA	TRBJ2-1	NA	TGCAGCGCTACACAGGGAGGGAGTGAGCAGTTCTTC	CSATQGGSEQFF